This is a list of T cell receptor beta chains from one sample in a study of cytomegalovirus exposure and HLA in healthy donors. Assay: immunoSEQ multiplex PCR; the TCRdb copy retains only in-frame clones and omits some. Of about 130,000 clones in the sample, nearly 85% were seen once. The material sequenced was PBMCs. Every receptor here comes from a boy aged 5 to 17 in good health and CMV-seronegative. Both conserved end residues are part of each CDR3. The D gene is left open where the match is weak. Some rows mark clone size as missing; the rest say once, few, many or name a class of expanded clone.

CDR3 DNA	CDR3 protein	D gene	clone size	J gene	V gene
TGTGCCAGCAGTTATAGGAACCCGGGGAATCGGCAGTACTTC	CASSYRNPGNRQYF	NA	NA	TRBJ2-7	TRBV6-5
TGCGCCAGCAGCCTCGAAGGGACAGGGTATGAGCAGTACTTC	CASSLEGTGYEQYF	TRBD1	once	TRBJ2-7	TRBV4-1
TGTGCCAGCAGTTACAACAGGGTGGATAGTGGCTACACCTTC	CASSYNRVDSGYTF	NA	NA	TRBJ1-2	TRBV6-6
TGTGCCAGCTCCCCCTCTGGCCCCCAAGAGACCCAGTACTTC	CASSPSGPQETQYF	NA	few	TRBJ2-5	TRBV18
TGCGCCAGCAGCTGGGCGCGGGGGAATAGCAATCAGCCCCAGCATTTT	CASSWARGNSNQPQHF	NA	NA	TRBJ1-5	TRBV5-1
TGTGCCAGCAGTTTCCCGTCGACTAGCGGGAGTGGGGAGCAGTACTTC	CASSFPSTSGSGEQYF	TRBD2	once	TRBJ2-7	TRBV6-5
TGTGCCAGCAGTTACAGGGTGGCCTACGAGCAGTACTTC	CASSYRVAYEQYF	NA	NA	TRBJ2-7	TRBV27
TGTGCTAGTGGTTTACCTGGGGACAGGGGGCACACTGAAGCTTTCTTT	CASGLPGDRGHTEAFF	TRBD1	NA	TRBJ1-1	TRBV12-5
TGTGCCAGCAGTCACAGCAAACCTCCCTACGAGCAGTACTTC	CASSHSKPPYEQYF	NA	NA	TRBJ2-7	TRBV25-1
TGTGCCAGCGGGACAAGCCAAGAGACCCAGTACTTC	CASGTSQETQYF	NA	few	TRBJ2-5	TRBV7-2
TGTGCCTGGAGTGCGTCAGATACGCAGTATTTT	CAWSASDTQYF	NA	few	TRBJ2-3	TRBV30
TGTGCCAGCAGTTCGGGACAGGGTTACTATGGCTACACCTTC	CASSSGQGYYGYTF	TRBD1	NA	TRBJ1-2	TRBV6-1
TGTGCCAGCACCGGGGGGAGCTATGGCTACACCTTC	CASTGGSYGYTF	NA	few	TRBJ1-2	TRBV2
TGTGCCAGTAGTTACCGGACGAGGGCCGAAGGAAACACCATATATTTT	CASSYRTRAEGNTIYF	NA	NA	TRBJ1-3	TRBV19
TGTGCTAGTGGTTTGTTACCTTGGACAGTCGGGCGTAGCACTGAAGCTTTCTTT	CASGLLPWTVGRSTEAFF	NA	NA	TRBJ1-1	TRBV12-5
TGTGCCAGCAGCCAAGACTTACAGTACGAGCAGTACTTC	CASSQDLQYEQYF	NA	NA	TRBJ2-7	TRBV4-2
TGTGCCAGCAGCTTGTCCGGGACTAGCGGAGATACGCAGTATTTT	CASSLSGTSGDTQYF	TRBD2	NA	TRBJ2-3	TRBV5-4
TGTGCCAGCTCATTCCCGGACAGGGGTAACTATGGCTACACCTTC	CASSFPDRGNYGYTF	TRBD1	few	TRBJ1-2	TRBV25-1
TGTGCCAGCAGCTTGAGAGGGACAGCCACTAACTATGGCTACACCTTC	CASSLRGTATNYGYTF	TRBD1	NA	TRBJ1-2	TRBV5-6
TGTGCCAGCTCACCCGCGGGGGATGGCTACACCTTC	CASSPAGDGYTF	NA	once	TRBJ1-2	TRBV18
TGTGCCAGCAGTGAAGCGTCGGATTCACCCCTCCACTTT	CASSEASDSPLHF	NA	NA	TRBJ1-6	TRBV2
TGCAGTGCTACCGCTAACTATGGCTACACCTTC	CSATANYGYTF	NA	NA	TRBJ1-2	TRBV20-1
TGCGCCAGCAGCTTCGGCGGGAGGGCCGGGGAGACCCAGTACTTC	CASSFGGRAGETQYF	TRBD2	NA	TRBJ2-5	TRBV5-1
TGCGCCAGCAGCGACTTTGGTAGCAATCAGCCCCAGCATTTT	CASSDFGSNQPQHF	NA	NA	TRBJ1-5	TRBV4-1
TGTGCCAGTAGTATAGGTCCGGGGAACACTGAAGCTTTCTTT	CASSIGPGNTEAFF	NA	NA	TRBJ1-1	TRBV19
TGTGCCAGCAGCCAAGGAGGGCGGAACACCGGGGAGCTGTTTTTT	CASSQGGRNTGELFF	NA	NA	TRBJ2-2	TRBV14
TGCAGCGTTGGACTAGCGGGAACAGGGGAGCAGTACTTC	CSVGLAGTGEQYF	TRBD2	NA	TRBJ2-7	TRBV29-1
TGTGCCAGCAGTTCTCCCTGGGCCGAAGCTTTCTTT	CASSSPWAEAFF	NA	NA	TRBJ1-1	TRBV27
TGCGCCAGCAGCCTACGATTACAGGGGCGGGCAGATACGCAGTATTTT	CASSLRLQGRADTQYF	TRBD1	NA	TRBJ2-3	TRBV5-1
TGCGCCAGCAGCTTGTTGACTTCTGGCGAGCAGTACTTC	CASSLLTSGEQYF	NA	NA	TRBJ2-7	TRBV5-1
TGCGCCAGCAGACTGCAGGGCGTAATCTCCTACGAGCAGTACTTC	CASRLQGVISYEQYF	NA	once	TRBJ2-7	TRBV5-1
TGCAGCGTTGAGGGAGGGCGGGAGGGCCTTAATGAGCAGTTCTTC	CSVEGGREGLNEQFF	TRBD2	NA	TRBJ2-1	TRBV29-1
TGTGCCAGCAGCCAACTAGCGGGAGAATACAATGAGCAGTTCTTC	CASSQLAGEYNEQFF	TRBD2	NA	TRBJ2-1	TRBV9
TGCGCCAGCAGCTCGGACAGAGTCAACTCCTACGAGCAGTACTTC	CASSSDRVNSYEQYF	NA	NA	TRBJ2-7	TRBV5-1
TGTGCCAGCAATCCGAACCTGAGGACTGAAGCTTTCTTT	CASNPNLRTEAFF	NA	NA	TRBJ1-1	TRBV2
TGTGCCAGCAGCTTAATGGGTCCAGCGTTTTCTGGGGCCAACGTCCTGACTTTC	CASSLMGPAFSGANVLTF	NA	NA	TRBJ2-6	TRBV7-2
TGTGCCAGCAGTCCCGTTATTCCGGGACAGGGACGGAATGAGCAGTTCTTC	CASSPVIPGQGRNEQFF	TRBD1	NA	TRBJ2-1	TRBV27
TGTGCCAGCAGCCCGAGGAGGACAGGGACTGGAAACACCATATATTTT	CASSPRRTGTGNTIYF	TRBD1	NA	TRBJ1-3	TRBV7-8
TGTGCCAGCAGCTCTTCCGACGGGAAAAACATTCAGTACTTC	CASSSSDGKNIQYF	NA	once	TRBJ2-4	TRBV11-3
TGTGCCTGGAGTGTACGAGCGCGCGATACGCAGTATTTT	CAWSVRARDTQYF	NA	NA	TRBJ2-3	TRBV30
TGTGCCAGCAGCCTCTACAGACCGAACACCGGGGAGCTGTTTTTT	CASSLYRPNTGELFF	NA	NA	TRBJ2-2	TRBV6-6
TGCGCCAGCAGCCAAGATCGGGGAGGGCGGGACGGGGAGCTGTTTTTT	CASSQDRGGRDGELFF	TRBD2	NA	TRBJ2-2	TRBV4-3
TGCGCCAGCTACCCCACGGCAAGGAGGCCCTACGAGCAGTACTTC	CASYPTARRPYEQYF	NA	NA	TRBJ2-7	TRBV10-1
TGTGCCTGGAGTGTACGGTCCGATACGCAGTATTTT	CAWSVRSDTQYF	NA	once	TRBJ2-3	TRBV30
TGTGCCAGTAGTATAGACCAGGGCAATCAGCCCCAGCATTTT	CASSIDQGNQPQHF	NA	NA	TRBJ1-5	TRBV19
TGTGCCAGCAGCTTATCCCCAGGCCGGGAGGTGTACTTC	CASSLSPGREVYF	TRBD2	NA	TRBJ2-7	TRBV11-2
TGTGCCAGCAGCTCCACGGGTGGCACCGGGGAGCTGTTTTTT	CASSSTGGTGELFF	NA	NA	TRBJ2-2	TRBV7-9
TGCGCCAGCAGCCAAGATACACAGGCGCGAGAGACCCAGTACTTC	CASSQDTQARETQYF	NA	NA	TRBJ2-5	TRBV4-1
TGTGCCAGCAGCTTAATAGCGGGAGCGGGCGAGCAGTACTTC	CASSLIAGAGEQYF	TRBD2	NA	TRBJ2-7	TRBV7-2